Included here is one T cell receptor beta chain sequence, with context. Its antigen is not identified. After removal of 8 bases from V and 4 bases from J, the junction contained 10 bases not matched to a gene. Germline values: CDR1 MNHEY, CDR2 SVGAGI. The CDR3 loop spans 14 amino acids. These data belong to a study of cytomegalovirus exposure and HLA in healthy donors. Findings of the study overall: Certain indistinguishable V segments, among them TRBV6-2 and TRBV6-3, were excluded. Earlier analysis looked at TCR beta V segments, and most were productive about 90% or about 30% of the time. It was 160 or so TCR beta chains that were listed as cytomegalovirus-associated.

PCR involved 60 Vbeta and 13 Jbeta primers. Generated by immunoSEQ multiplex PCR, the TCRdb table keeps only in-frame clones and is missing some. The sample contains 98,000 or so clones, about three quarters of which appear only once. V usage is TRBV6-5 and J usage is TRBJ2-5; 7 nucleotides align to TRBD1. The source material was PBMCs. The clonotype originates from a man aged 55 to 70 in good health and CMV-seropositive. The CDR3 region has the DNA TGTGCCAGCCAGGACAGGCCTGGCCGAGAGACCCAGTACTTC. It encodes CASQDRPGRETQYF.